The clone carrying this T cell receptor beta chain was picked up many times. Its matching antigen is unknown. MiXCR, run by TCRdb on the reads, gives a single entry per CDR3 protein. The profile shows just over 300,000 distinct CDR3 sequences, 17% of them singletons. This specimen belongs to a study of T cell repertoires in cytomegalovirus infection. General study findings and limits: HLA-C-restricted CMV-specific TCR beta clonotypes prevailed in the ex vivo response.

Germline values: CDR1 SGHKS, CDR2 YYEKEE (reference sequence). The CDR3 sequence is 14 residues long. Trimming pared 0 bases from V and 3 bases from J, leaving 10 bases between. The clonotype was recovered from a human donor in good health (CMV status not recorded). Some clones in this sample may be carry-over from other donors' samples. The chain employs TRBV5-5 and TRBJ2-7; D is undetermined. Sequencing used PBMCs. The CDR3 here is CASSLALENYEQYF. CDR3 bases: TGTGCCAGCAGCTTGGCCTTGGAGAACTACGAGCAGTACTTC.